This section outlines one T cell receptor (beta chain) sequence together with its context. What it recognizes is unknown. V was cut by 6 bases and J by 2 bases, with 14 bases left in between. CDR1 MDHEN and CDR2 SYDVKM come from the germline V gene. CDR3 length: 15 residues. This sample stems from a study of shared clonotypes between healthy human individuals. Only CD45RO-negative cells positively selected for CCR7 counted as naive CD8 cells, so terminally differentiated effector memory CD45RA+ cells were excluded. Every donor, a Caucasian adult, lived in Nashville, Tennessee. Study-wide results and limits: For naive CD4 cells, approximately 4.7% of clonotypes were shared across a few donors. Naive subsets generally exceeded memory subsets in estimated richness.

Profiled with immunoSEQ multiplex PCR; TCRdb holds only in-frame clones, not every one. The repertoire holds approximately 1.9 million clones, with 90% to 95% as singletons. This clonotype originated in a man in his late teens or twenties in good health. Some clones in this sample may be carry-over from other donors' samples. The chain carries TRBV28 and TRBJ2-1; a possible D gene is TRBD2 (5 bases). Source material: naive CD8+ T cells from PBMCs. In DNA form, the CDR3 reads TGTGCCAGCAGGGGAGAGGGTATCCCCTACAATGAGCAGTTCTTC. The encoded protein is CASRGEGIPYNEQFF.